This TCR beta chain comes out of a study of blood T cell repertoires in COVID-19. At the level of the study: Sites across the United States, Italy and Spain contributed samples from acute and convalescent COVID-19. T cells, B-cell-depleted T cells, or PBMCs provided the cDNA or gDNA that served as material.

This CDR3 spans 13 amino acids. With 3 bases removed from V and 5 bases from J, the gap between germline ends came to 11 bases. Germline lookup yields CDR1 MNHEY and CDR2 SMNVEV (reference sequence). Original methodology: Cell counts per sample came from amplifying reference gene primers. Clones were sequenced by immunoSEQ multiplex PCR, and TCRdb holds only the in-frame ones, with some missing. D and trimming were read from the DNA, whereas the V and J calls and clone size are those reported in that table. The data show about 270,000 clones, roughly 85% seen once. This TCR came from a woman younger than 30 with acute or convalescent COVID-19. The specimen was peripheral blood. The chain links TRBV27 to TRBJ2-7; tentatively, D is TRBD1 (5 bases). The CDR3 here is CASSFLGVNEQYF. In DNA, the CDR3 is TGTGCCAGCAGTTTCTTAGGGGTAAACGAGCAGTACTTC.